The 31 T cell receptor beta chains presented below share a single source sample, sequenced in a study of CD8 T cells in ankylosing spondylitis. TCRdb re-called the 5' RACE reads with MiXCR, one entry per CDR3 protein. The sample lists 250,000 to 300,000 distinct CDR3 sequences, roughly 20% occurring once. Sequencing was carried out using blood, either unsorted or a sorted T cell fraction (not recorded which). These receptors came from a male donor with ankylosing spondylitis or in good health (not recorded which).

The rearrangement joins TRBV7-6 to TRBJ2-5; D gene ambiguous. Per germline, CDR1 SGHVS and CDR2 FNYEAQ. V dropped 1 base and J dropped 0 bases, with 3 bases sitting between them. This CDR3 has 13 residues. Here the CDR3 DNA reads TGTGCCAGCAGCTTAGGAAACCAAGAGACCCAGTACTTC. This gives the protein CASSLGNQETQYF.

This clonotype has more than one count but fewer than ten. J is TRBJ1-1 and V is TRBV10-3, with D perhaps matching TRBD1 (5 bases). From germline, CDR1 is ENHRY and CDR2 SYGVKD. There are 14 residues in the CDR3. V was cut by 4 bases and J by 1 base, with 10 bases left in between. The CDR3 nucleotides read TGTGCCATCAGTGGAATTACAGGGAACACTGAAGCTTTCTTT. As protein: CAISGITGNTEAFF.

With regard to this clonotype: The junction departs from germline at one end; a sequencing error may be responsible. This rearrangement joins TRBV10-3 to TRBJ2-1; no clear D gene. Per the germline V gene, CDR1 is ENHRY and CDR2 is SYGVKD. The CDR3 consists of 11 residues. CDR3 nucleotide sequence: TGTGCCACCAAAAAAGTGAATGAGCAGCTCTTC. This codes for CATKKVNEQLF.

This clonotype appeared a few times. The rearrangement joins TRBV3-1 to TRBJ2-4; D is ambiguous. This CDR3 contains 16 residues. CDR1 and CDR2 from the germline V gene are LGHDT and YNNKEL (reference sequence). Trimming pared 4 bases from V and 0 bases from J, leaving 13 bases between. The CDR3 nucleotides read TGTGCCAGCAGCCCCTCGGCCGTACTAGCCAAAAACATTCAGTACTTC. This encodes CASSPSAVLAKNIQYF.

This clonotype has just a few counts. V is TRBV5-1 and J is TRBJ2-2; D ambiguous. The CDR3 is 16 amino acids. In germline, CDR1 is SGHRS, CDR2 YFSETQ. The V end was cut by 3 bases, the J end by 2 bases, with 14 bases between. CDR3 amino acids: CASSSRTNRNTGELFF. The CDR3 bases are TGCGCCAGCAGCTCTCGAACTAACCGTAACACCGGGGAGCTGTTTTTT.

This clonotype has more than one count but fewer than ten. This chain uses TRBV5-1 with TRBJ2-1, with TRBD1 identical over 7 bases. This CDR3 is built from 15 residues. With 5 bases clipped from V and 0 bases from J, the junction kept 5 bases outside the gene matches. In germline, CDR1 is SGHRS, CDR2 YFSETQ. Here the CDR3 reads CASRVQGSSYNEQFF. The CDR3 nucleotides read TGCGCCAGCAGGGTACAGGGGAGCTCCTACAATGAGCAGTTCTTC. Full variable domain (rest looked up from reference TRBV5-1 and TRBJ2-1): KAGVTQTPRYLIKTRGQQVTLSCSPISGHRSVSWYQQTPGQGLQFLFEYFSETQRNKGNFPGRFSGRQFSNSRSEMNVSTLELGDSALYLCASRVQGSSYNEQFFGPGTRLTVL.

This clonotype has a handful of counts. The chain uses TRBV3-1 and TRBJ2-3; D uncertain. The V gene's germline CDR1 is LGHDT and CDR2 YNNKEL (reference sequence). The CDR3 totals 14 residues. The V end lost 2 bases, the J end lost 7 bases, and 13 bases lay between the germline ends. In DNA form, the CDR3 reads TGTGCCAGCAGCCAACCCTCCTTGGGGTATACGCAGTATTTT. It translates to CASSQPSLGYTQYF.

The chain employs TRBV7-9 and TRBJ2-5; D is undetermined. Germline assignment: CDR1 SEHNR and CDR2 FQNEAQ (reference sequence). The CDR3 covers 14 residues. V was trimmed by 8 bases and J by 1 base, leaving 14 bases between them. CDR3 sequence: CASLSHHIQETQYF. CDR3 bases: TGTGCCAGCCTTTCTCATCATATCCAAGAGACCCAGTACTTC.

The chain recombines TRBV5-1 with TRBJ1-1, with D possibly TRBD1 on 5 matching bases. Germline CDR1 reads SGHRS; CDR2 reads YFSETQ. Trimming took 5 bases from V and 4 from J, leaving 15 bases between them. The CDR3 sequence is 14 residues long. The CDR3 DNA is TGCGCCAGCAGAGAGAACCTCGGGGGCACTGAAGCTTTCTTT. The encoded protein is CASRENLGGTEAFF.

This clonotype was recorded a few times. V and J are TRBV6-2 or TRBV6-3 and TRBJ2-3, with 8 bases matching TRBD2. This CDR3 comprises 11 residues. J lost 9 bases, V lost 5 bases, and 1 base had no gene match. CDR1 is MNHEY, CDR2 SVGEGT, per germline. CDR3 loop: CASSRTSTQYF. CDR3 bases: TGTGCCAGCAGTCGGACTAGCACGCAGTATTTT.

This clonotype was recorded at least ten times. The chain has TRBV9 and TRBJ2-3; the D is unclear. Per germline, CDR1 SGDLS and CDR2 YYNGEE. V was pared by 6 bases and J by 2 bases, with 7 bases between. This CDR3 contains 12 residues. The CDR3 spells CASKVSTDTQYF. The CDR3 bases are TGTGCCAGCAAGGTTTCCACAGATACGCAGTATTTT.

This clonotype has a handful of counts. The V and J genes are TRBV11-2 and TRBJ2-6; 7 bases fit TRBD1. The length of the CDR3 is 19 residues. Looked up from germline, CDR1 is SGHAT and CDR2 is FQNNGV. V lost 1 base, J lost 0 bases, and 9 bases stayed unmatched. Here the CDR3 DNA reads TGTGCCAGCAGCTTAGTCCCGACAGGGCCTAGCTCTGGGGCCAACGTCCTGACTTTC. Translation gives CASSLVPTGPSSGANVLTF.

The CDR3 reads CASRQGLNNEQFF. The CDR3, as DNA: TGTGCCAGCAGGCAGGGACTCAACAATGAGCAGTTCTTC. The genes are TRBV3-1 and TRBJ2-1, with a tentative D call TRBD2 (6 bases). Trimming pared 6 bases from V and 5 bases from J, leaving 11 bases between. CDR1 LGHDT and CDR2 YNNKEL come from the germline V gene (reference sequence). The CDR3 covers 13 residues.

This clonotype was picked up a small number of times. The chain has TRBV6-1 and TRBJ1-1; a possible D gene is TRBD1 (5 bases). The V end lost 5 bases, the J end lost 5 bases, and 12 bases lay between the germline ends. The germline V gene has CDR1 MNHNS and CDR2 SASEGT. The CDR3 is made up of 13 amino acids. The CDR3 is CASSRGPGTEAFF. In DNA, the CDR3 is TGTGCCAGCAGTAGGGGCCCAGGGACTGAAGCTTTCTTT.

This clonotype was counted at least ten times. The gene calls are TRBV20-1 and TRBJ1-5; TRBD1 is a possible D gene (6 bases). Deletions cut 5 bases from V and 0 bases from J, with 11 bases between. Germline loops: CDR1 DFQATT, CDR2 SNEGSKA (reference sequence). The CDR3 is 14 amino acids. The CDR3 nucleotides are TGCAGTGCTTACAGGGATTCTAGCAATCAGCCCCAGCATTTT. This gives the protein CSAYRDSSNQPQHF.

The J gene is TRBJ2-1, the V gene TRBV9; weak D call: TRBD1 (6 bases). The CDR3 totals 14 residues. Trimming pared 2 bases from V and 3 bases from J, leaving 9 bases between. Per the germline V gene, CDR1 is SGDLS and CDR2 is YYNGEE. CDR3 bases: TGTGCCAGCAGCGTCCAGGGGATCTACAATGAGCAGTTCTTC. It is translated as CASSVQGIYNEQFF.

This clonotype was detected a few times. The rearrangement joins TRBV5-1 to TRBJ2-5; 7 nucleotides agree with TRBD1. The CDR3 consists of 15 residues. CDR1 is SGHRS, CDR2 YFSETQ, per germline. Trimming took 2 bases from V and 3 from J; bases not matched to a gene: 7. CDR3 nucleotides: TGCGCCAGCAGCTTAACCGACAGGGTTGAAGAGACCCAGTACTTC. It yields the protein CASSLTDRVEETQYF.

V and J are TRBV28 and TRBJ1-2; 8 positions match TRBD1. The CDR3 has 14 amino acids. Germline values: CDR1 MDHEN, CDR2 SYDVKM. J was trimmed by 5 bases and V by 7 bases; bases with no gene match: 9. The CDR3 sequence: CASTKTGDRYGYTF. CDR3 coding DNA: TGTGCCAGCACTAAGACAGGGGATAGATATGGCTACACCTTC.

This clonotype was seen a handful of times. The rearrangement uses TRBV10-3 and TRBJ2-3; TRBD2 matches 11 bases. Germline V gives CDR1 ENHRY, CDR2 SYGVKD. V shed 3 bases and J 4 bases; nucleotides not matched to a gene: 9. The CDR3 has 17 residues. The CDR3 sequence: CAISELDSGGAADTQYF. In DNA, the CDR3 is TGTGCCATCAGTGAACTGGATAGCGGGGGGGCCGCAGATACGCAGTATTTT.

The table lists this clonotype with many counts. The genes are TRBV10-3 and TRBJ1-2, with unresolved D. The V gene's germline CDR1 is ENHRY and CDR2 SYGVKD. The CDR3 totals 12 residues. With 2 bases removed from V and 4 bases from J, the gap between germline ends came to 5 bases. The CDR3 here is CAISETVYGYTF. The CDR3 nucleotides read TGTGCCATCAGTGAGACAGTCTATGGCTACACCTTC.

J is TRBJ1-1 and V is TRBV5-1, with D tentatively TRBD1 (6 bases). V lost 3 bases and J 3 bases, leaving 12 bases between the germline ends. Germline CDR1 reads SGHRS; CDR2 reads YFSETQ. The CDR3 has 14 amino acids. The CDR3 region is CASSSLGADTEAFF. In nucleotides, the CDR3 is TGCGCCAGCAGCTCCCTGGGGGCGGACACTGAAGCTTTCTTT.

The V and J genes are TRBV7-9 and TRBJ1-6, with a possible D match to TRBD1 (5 bases). The germline CDR1 and CDR2 sequences are SEHNR and FQNEAQ (reference sequence). The CDR3 extends over 15 amino acids. Trimming took 4 bases from V and 10 from J, leaving 17 bases between them. The CDR3 DNA reads TGTGCCAGCAGCTCCCCCGGGGCAGGGCGGTCACCCCTCCACTTT. Amino acids: CASSSPGAGRSPLHF.

The chain is built from TRBV5-1 and TRBJ2-1; 8 bases match TRBD2. The trim removed 0 bases at V and 8 bases at J, leaving 4 bases unmatched. Germline V lookup: CDR1 SGHRS, CDR2 YFSETQ. This CDR3 contains 14 residues. The CDR3 sequence: CASSLGLAGDEQFF. The CDR3 nucleotides read TGCGCCAGCAGCTTGGGGCTAGCGGGCGATGAGCAGTTCTTC.

This clonotype was counted a few times. The rearrangement links TRBV20-1 to TRBJ1-1; TRBD1 matches at 10 bases. The CDR3 loop spans 13 amino acids. Trimming cost V 5 bases and J 5 bases; bases outside gene matches: 5. Germline CDR1 DFQATT, CDR2 SNEGSKA (reference sequence). The CDR3 region has the DNA TGCAGTGCTCCGGGGACAGGGGTAACTGAAGCTTTCTTT. Amino acid sequence: CSAPGTGVTEAFF.

V is TRBV20-1 and J is TRBJ2-3; no definite D call. In germline, CDR1 is DFQATT, CDR2 SNEGSKA (reference sequence). With 6 bases removed from V and 8 bases from J, the gap between germline ends came to 9 bases. The CDR3 spans 10 residues. CDR3 nucleotide sequence: TGCAGTGCCGTAGACGGTACGCAGTATTTT. It codes for CSAVDGTQYF.

This clonotype was counted between two and nine times. The V gene is TRBV6-1, the J gene TRBJ1-1, with no clear D. CDR3 size: 14 residues. Germline V gene lookup returns CDR1 MNHNS and CDR2 SASEGT. The germline V and J ends were trimmed by 5 bases and 2 bases, with 12 bases remaining between them. The CDR3, as DNA: TGTGCCAGCAGTCGGTCCTCGCCAAACACTGAAGCTTTCTTT. This sequence encodes CASSRSSPNTEAFF.

This clonotype was seen ten or more times. The gene calls are TRBV20-1 and TRBJ1-3; D gene unclear. Germline V lookup: CDR1 DFQATT, CDR2 SNEGSKA (reference sequence). The CDR3 covers 14 residues. V lost 0 bases to trimming and J lost 1 base, with 7 bases between them. The CDR3 region has the DNA TGCAGTGCTAGAGAACCGGGTTCTGGAAACACCATATATTTT. This translates into CSAREPGSGNTIYF.

This clonotype was observed many times. This rearrangement joins TRBV20-1 to TRBJ2-7; no firm D call. The CDR3 extends over 12 amino acids. The germline CDR1 and CDR2 sequences are DFQATT and SNEGSKA (reference sequence). V shed 2 bases and J shed 7 bases, with 12 bases lying between them. CDR3 sequence: CSARPRSEEQYV. The DNA of the CDR3 is TGCAGTGCTAGACCCCGATCCGAGGAGCAGTACGTC.

This chain uses TRBV5-1 with TRBJ2-1; 9 bases are shared with TRBD1. Germline CDR1 SGHRS, CDR2 YFSETQ. The CDR3 consists of 15 residues. Losses at the gene ends were 4 bases for V and 2 bases for J; bases not matched to a gene: 4. The CDR3 coding sequence is TGCGCCAGCAGCCACCGGGACAGGGCCTACAATGAGCAGTTCTTC. This encodes CASSHRDRAYNEQFF.

This clonotype was counted a few times. V and J are TRBV29-1 and TRBJ2-2; possible D gene TRBD1, 5 bases. The CDR3 spans 11 residues. Trimming left V 3 bases short and J 8 bases short, with 7 bases between. Germline lookup yields CDR1 SQVTM and CDR2 ANQGSEA. The CDR3 is CSVEQGGELFF. As DNA, the CDR3 is TGCAGCGTTGAGCAGGGAGGGGAGCTGTTTTTT.

The chain uses TRBV15 and TRBJ2-7; D is unresolved. Germline CDR1 reads LNHNV; CDR2 reads YYDKDF (reference sequence). Deletions cut 6 bases from V and 7 bases from J, with 4 bases between. The CDR3 sequence is 9 residues long. CDR3 DNA: TGTGCCACCAGACGGGAGCAGTACGTC. It yields the protein CATRREQYV.